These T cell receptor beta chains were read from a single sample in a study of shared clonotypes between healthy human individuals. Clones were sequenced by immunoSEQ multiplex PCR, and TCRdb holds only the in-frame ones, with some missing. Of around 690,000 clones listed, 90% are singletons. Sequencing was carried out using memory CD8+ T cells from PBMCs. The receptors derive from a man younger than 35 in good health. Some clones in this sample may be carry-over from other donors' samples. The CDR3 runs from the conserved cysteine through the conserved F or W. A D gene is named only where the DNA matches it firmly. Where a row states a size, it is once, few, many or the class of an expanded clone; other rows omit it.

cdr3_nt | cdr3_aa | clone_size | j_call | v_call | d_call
TGTGCCAGCAGACGCACCACGGGACGGTCAAAAAACATTCAGTACTTC | CASRRTTGRSKNIQYF | - | TRBJ2-4 | TRBV7-3 | -
TGTGCCAGCAGCTTGACTAGCGGGAGCTCCTACAATGAGCAGTTCTTC | CASSLTSGSSYNEQFF | - | TRBJ2-1 | TRBV21-1 | -
TGCGCCAGCAGCCCCCTCTCGGACCGGACCCACAGGGGCAACAACTACAATGAGCAGTTCTTC | CASSPLSDRTHRGNNYNEQFF | once | TRBJ2-1 | TRBV4-1 | TRBD1
TGTGCCAGTAGTATAGTCCCCGGGAACTCCTACAATGAGCAGTTCTTC | CASSIVPGNSYNEQFF | - | TRBJ2-1 | TRBV19 | -
TGTGCCAGTTGGGGGCCGGGACAGGGGGCTGTAGATACGCAGTATTTT | CASWGPGQGAVDTQYF | - | TRBJ2-3 | TRBV2 | TRBD1
TGTGCCAGCAGCCCCGAATCTATCCGGGGCGGCTACACCTTC | CASSPESIRGGYTF | - | TRBJ1-2 | TRBV7-6 | -
TGTGCCAGCAGTCAGCGAACCCAGACAGATACGCAGTATTTT | CASSQRTQTDTQYF | - | TRBJ2-3 | TRBV28 | -
TGCAGCGTTCCTGACGCTTTTGGCGTCGGGTCCTACAATGAGCAGTTCTTC | CSVPDAFGVGSYNEQFF | - | TRBJ2-1 | TRBV29-1 | -
TGCGCCAGCAGCTACGGACAGGGGTTCTACGAGCAGTACTTC | CASSYGQGFYEQYF | - | TRBJ2-7 | TRBV4-3 | TRBD1
TGTGCCATCAGTGACTACGGAGATAGCTCCTACGAGCAGTACTTC | CAISDYGDSSYEQYF | - | TRBJ2-7 | TRBV10-3 | -
TGTGCCAGCAGTGCGGACTCCCACACCGGGGAGCTGTTTTTT | CASSADSHTGELFF | once | TRBJ2-2 | TRBV25-1 | -